The clone carrying this T cell receptor (beta chain) was seen at least ten times. Its antigen is as yet unknown. Other DNA variants within this sample encode the same CDR3. CDR1 GTSNPN and CDR2 SVGIG come from the germline V gene (reference sequence). The CDR3 contains 15 residues. V shed 1 base, J shed 4 bases, and the junction held 5 bases outside the gene matches. Sequencing used immunoSEQ multiplex PCR; TCRdb keeps in-frame clones, though not all of them. The table has over a million clones, approximately 70% seen once; the top ten hold approximately 1.5%. These data come from a study of shared clonotypes between healthy human individuals. Study-level findings and limits: Rarefaction revealed incomplete sorted-subset sequencing despite large depth. Richness estimates generally favored naive over memory subsets.

The chain has TRBV30 and TRBJ2-1; 9 bases are shared with TRBD1. The sequence was obtained from a man between 18 and 29 years old in good health. The specimen sequenced was memory CD4+ T cells sorted from blood. Noted subset: CD45RA-negative fraction. The CDR3 loop is CAWSGGQGRYNEQFF. The DNA for the CDR3 is TGTGCCTGGAGTGGGGGACAGGGAAGGTACAATGAGCAGTTCTTC.